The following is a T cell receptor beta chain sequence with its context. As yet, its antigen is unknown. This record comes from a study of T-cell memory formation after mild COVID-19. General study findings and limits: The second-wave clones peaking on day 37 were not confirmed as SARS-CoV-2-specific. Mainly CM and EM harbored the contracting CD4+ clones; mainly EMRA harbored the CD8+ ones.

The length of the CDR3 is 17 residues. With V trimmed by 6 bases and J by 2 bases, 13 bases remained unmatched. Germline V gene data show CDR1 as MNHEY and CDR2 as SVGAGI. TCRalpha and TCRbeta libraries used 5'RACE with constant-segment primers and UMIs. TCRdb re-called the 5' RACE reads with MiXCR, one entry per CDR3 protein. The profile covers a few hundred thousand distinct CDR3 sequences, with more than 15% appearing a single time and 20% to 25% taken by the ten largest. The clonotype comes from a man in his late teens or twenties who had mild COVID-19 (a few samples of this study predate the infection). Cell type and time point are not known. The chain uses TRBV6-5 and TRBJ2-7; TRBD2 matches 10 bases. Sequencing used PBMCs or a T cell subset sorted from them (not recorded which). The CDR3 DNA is TGTGCCAGCAGCCGCCACTTCCTAGCGGGGGCCGCCTACGAGCAGTACTTC. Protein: CASSRHFLAGAAYEQYF.